This T cell receptor (beta chain) was profiled in a study of shared clonotypes between healthy human individuals. Study-wide background: A donor's plate count was three for CD4 naive and three for CD4 memory; CD8 naive had two and CD8 memory one. Study results and caveats: Several donors held about 4.6% of naive CD4 clonotypes in common. The diversity represented, both genetic and in exposure history, was limited by few donors.

Measured with immunoSEQ multiplex PCR; TCRdb has only the in-frame clones, and not every one. The table includes roughly 110,000 clones, 68% detected once. A word on this clone: Its antigen is currently unknown.

Germline CDR1 is SGHTS and CDR2 is YDEGEE. The length of the CDR3 is 18 residues. With V trimmed by 2 bases and J by 0 bases, 11 bases remained unmatched. This clonotype originated in a woman under 40 in good health. The sample taken for sequencing was memory CD8+ T cells sorted from blood. The subset denotes: CD45RO+ cells pooled with CCR7-negative TemRA cells. The rearrangement links TRBV5-8 to TRBJ1-5; TRBD1 matches at 7 bases. This chain's CDR3 is CASSFRDRELLSNQPQHF. CDR3 nucleotide sequence: TGTGCCAGCAGCTTTAGGGACAGAGAACTCCTTAGCAATCAGCCCCAGCATTTT.